What follows are 13 T cell receptor beta chains derived from one specimen sequenced in a study of early T cells in non-severe SARS-CoV-2 infection. TCRdb analysed the 5' RACE reads with MiXCR anew, one entry per CDR3 protein. The repertoire holds approximately 73,000 distinct CDR3 sequences, with 10% to 12% as singletons. Sample: whole blood. These TCRs come from an adult who was a healthcare worker with PCR-confirmed SARS-CoV-2 infection or an uninfected control (not recorded which).

This clonotype was detected many times. This chain connects TRBV7-9 to TRBJ2-3; D is undetermined. V gave up 5 bases and J gave up 6 bases, with 6 bases separating them. This CDR3 has 11 residues. CDR1 is SEHNR, CDR2 FQNEAQ, per germline (reference sequence). The CDR3 here is CASSEVDTQYF. The DNA for the CDR3 is TGTGCCAGCAGCGAGGTCGATACGCAGTATTTT.

The chain links TRBV7-2 to TRBJ2-7; TRBD2 matches at 12 bases. After removal of 5 bases from V and 6 bases from J, the junction contained 8 bases not matched to a gene. Germline loops: CDR1 SGHTA, CDR2 FQGNSA. CDR3 length: 15 residues. CDR3 region: CASSLLAGGPLEQYF. Here the CDR3 DNA reads TGTGCCAGCAGCCTTCTAGCGGGGGGGCCTCTCGAGCAGTACTTC.

This clonotype was seen ten or more times. The CDR3, as DNA: TGTGCCAGCAGCCAAGCCGGGGGAGGCACAGATACGCAGTATTTT. Translation: CASSQAGGGTDTQYF. The chain links TRBV14 to TRBJ2-3, with D perhaps TRBD2 (6 bases). Trimming pared 1 base from V and 1 base from J, leaving 9 bases between. Germline lookup yields CDR1 SGHDN and CDR2 FVKESK. CDR3 length: 15 residues.

V gene TRBV6-1 combines with J gene TRBJ2-7; a possible D gene is TRBD1 (6 bases). Germline CDR1 is MNHNS and CDR2 is SASEGT. The CDR3 is 14 amino acids. Trimming left V 9 bases short and J 5 bases short, with 20 bases between. In nucleotides, the CDR3 is TGTGCCAGTTTATACCGGGACACTATCCACGAGCAGTACTTC. This sequence encodes CASLYRDTIHEQYF.

In nucleotides, the CDR3 is TGTGCCAGCAGTTATAGGACAGCACACCAAGAGACCCAGTACTTC. Its translation: CASSYRTAHQETQYF. The chain has TRBV27 and TRBJ2-5, with D possibly being TRBD1 (6 bases). The CDR3 is made up of 15 amino acids. Looked up from germline, CDR1 is MNHEY and CDR2 is SMNVEV (reference sequence). Deletions cut 4 bases from V and 0 bases from J, with 12 bases between.

This clonotype appeared once. V gene TRBV20-1 combines with J gene TRBJ1-6, with 9 bases matching TRBD1. CDR3 size: 14 residues. Germline CDR1 reads DFQATT; CDR2 reads SNEGSKA (reference sequence). J was trimmed by 10 bases and V by 5 bases; bases with no gene match: 9. The CDR3 is CSAGGQGRWSPLHF. Written as DNA, the CDR3 is TGCAGTGCTGGGGGACAGGGCCGCTGGTCACCCCTCCACTTT.

This clonotype was recorded many times. The V call is TRBV2, the J call TRBJ2-5, with D uncertain. V lost 6 bases, J lost 3 bases, and 11 bases lay in between. The germline gives CDR1 SNHLY, CDR2 FYNNEI. The CDR3 has 13 amino acids. The CDR3 DNA sequence: TGTGCCAGCAGCGCCCCGGGCGAAGAGACCCAGTACTTC. As protein: CASSAPGEETQYF. Full variable domain (outside the CDR3, taken from reference TRBV2 and TRBJ2-5): EPEVTQTPSHQVTQMGQEVILRCVPISNHLYFYWYRQILGQKVEFLVSFYNNEISEKSEIFDDQFSVERPDGSNFTLKIRSTKLEDSAMYFCASSAPGEETQYFGPGTRLLVL.

In this sample, this clonotype turned up a few times. The CDR3 DNA reads TGTGCCAGCAGCTTAGGGGACAGGGGGACTGGAAACACCATATATTTT. Protein sequence: CASSLGDRGTGNTIYF. J is TRBJ1-3 and V is TRBV7-7, with 11 bases lining up with TRBD1. This CDR3 has 16 amino acids. J was trimmed by 2 bases and V by 1 base; bases with no gene match: 1. The germline CDR1 and CDR2 sequences are SSHAT and FNYEAQ (reference sequence). Looking up the rest from reference TRBV7-7 and TRBJ1-3 gives the full variable domain: GAGVSQSPRYKVTKRGQDVTLRCDPISSHATLYWYQQALGQGPEFLTYFNYEAQPDKSGLPSDRFSAERPEGSISTLTIQRTEQRDSAMYRCASSLGDRGTGNTIYFGEGSWLTVV.

The CDR3 bases are TGTGCCAGCAGCCGATATCCGGATTCTAATGAAAAACTGTTTTTT. The encoded protein is CASSRYPDSNEKLFF. This chain uses TRBV6-5 with TRBJ1-4; D gene ambiguous. V lost 6 bases, J lost 3 bases, and 14 bases lay in between. Per the germline V gene, CDR1 is MNHEY and CDR2 is SVGAGI. This CDR3 is 15 amino acids long.

In nucleotides, the CDR3 is TGTGCCAGTAGGCTCGGACAGGGTTCGAGCAATCAGCCCCAGCATTTT. Translating it yields CASRLGQGSSNQPQHF. This rearrangement joins TRBV19 to TRBJ1-5, with 8 bases fitting TRBD1. After removal of 6 bases from V and 1 base from J, the junction contained 8 bases not matched to a gene. The CDR3 runs to 16 residues. Germline CDR1 reads LNHDA; CDR2 reads SQIVND (reference sequence).

This rearrangement joins TRBV7-9 to TRBJ1-4; D possibly corresponds to TRBD1 (5 bases). This CDR3 is built from 14 residues. The V and J ends lost 5 bases and 5 bases respectively, with 12 bases between them. Per the germline V gene, CDR1 is SEHNR and CDR2 is FQNEAQ (reference sequence). CDR3 sequence: CASSTGTANEKLFF. The CDR3 DNA sequence: TGTGCCAGCAGCACTGGGACCGCCAATGAAAAACTGTTTTTT.

Many counts were recorded for this clonotype. CDR3 residues: CASSLPTGEEYQETQYF. CDR3 bases: TGTGCCAGCAGTTTGCCCACAGGGGAGGAGTACCAAGAGACCCAGTACTTC. The chain has TRBV28 and TRBJ2-5, with D tentatively TRBD1 (7 bases). This CDR3 has 17 amino acids. CDR1 is MDHEN and CDR2 is SYDVKM in the germline V gene. V shed 3 bases and J shed 0 bases, with 17 bases lying between them.

CDR3 residues: CASSGDRGWETQYF. The CDR3 DNA is TGTGCCAGCTCAGGGGACAGGGGATGGGAGACCCAGTACTTC. The V and J genes are TRBV2 and TRBJ2-5, with 10 bases lining up with TRBD1. Trimming cost V 8 bases and J 5 bases; bases outside gene matches: 8. The CDR3 is 14 residues long. Germline assignment: CDR1 SNHLY and CDR2 FYNNEI.